What follows are 6 T cell receptor beta chains derived from one specimen sequenced in a study. TCRdb reprocessed the 5' RACE reads with MiXCR, giving one entry per CDR3 protein. The sample lists about 34,000 distinct CDR3 sequences; roughly 24% were seen once. Specimen: naive CD4+ T cells sorted from a lymph node. Subset indicated: naive CD4+ T cells, CD4+CD45RA+CD25-. All receptors derive from a female donor with breast cancer.

V gene TRBV20-1 combines with J gene TRBJ1-2; the match to TRBD1 covers 7 bases. There are 15 residues in the CDR3. Germline V CDR1 and CDR2: DFQATT, SNEGSKA (reference sequence). The V and J ends lost 3 bases and 4 bases, in that order; junction bases with no gene match: 11. In nucleotides, the CDR3 is TGCAGTGCTAGTCTGGACAGGCAATCCCTCTATGGCTACACCTTC. It codes for CSASLDRQSLYGYTF.

The chain joins TRBV7-2 to TRBJ2-1, with a possible D match to TRBD2 (6 bases). V was cut by 6 bases and J by 3 bases, with 18 bases left in between. Germline V gene sequence: CDR1 SGHTA, CDR2 FQGNSA. This CDR3 is 16 amino acids long. CDR3 protein: CASREQPGLHYNEQFF. The CDR3 bases are TGTGCCAGCAGGGAACAACCGGGACTTCACTACAATGAGCAGTTCTTC.

This clonotype was counted once. This may come from a read error, since a much larger clone is one base off. This chain links TRBV7-2 with TRBJ1-5; no reliable D call. V gave up 3 bases and J gave up 0 bases, with 9 bases separating them. Germline CDR1 and CDR2: SGHTA and FQGNSA. The CDR3 consists of 15 residues. The CDR3, as DNA: TGTGCCAGCAGCTTGACGATATCTAGCAATCAGCCCCAGCATTTT. It translates to CASSLTISSNQPQHF.

The gene calls are TRBV2 and TRBJ2-5; 10 bases are a match to TRBD1. The V and J ends lost 7 bases and 1 base, in that order; junction bases with no gene match: 6. The CDR3 is 15 amino acids. The germline V gene has CDR1 SNHLY and CDR2 FYNNEI. CDR3 region: CASTARTGGQETQYF. Written as DNA, the CDR3 is TGTGCCAGCACCGCCAGGACAGGGGGCCAAGAGACCCAGTACTTC. Full variable domain (rest looked up from reference TRBV2 and TRBJ2-5): EPEVTQTPSHQVTQMGQEVILRCVPISNHLYFYWYRQILGQKVEFLVSFYNNEISEKSEIFDDQFSVERPDGSNFTLKIRSTKLEDSAMYFCASTARTGGQETQYFGPGTRLLVL.

This clonotype was seen repeatedly, ten times or more. The chain uses TRBV5-1 and TRBJ2-1; 14 positions match TRBD2. The germline gives CDR1 SGHRS, CDR2 YFSETQ. The CDR3 is 15 amino acids. J lost 15 bases, V lost 4 bases, and 12 bases had no gene match. The CDR3 DNA follows: TGCGCCAGCAGCCCCAGGACTAGCGGGGGGTCTTTAGGGTTCTTC. Translated, it gives CASSPRTSGGSLGFF.

Sample share makes this clonotype medium-sized (0.01 to 0.1%). The chain combines TRBV7-3 with TRBJ2-3; perhaps TRBD1 as D (5 bases). Germline-derived CDR1 and CDR2 are SGHTA and FQGTGA. The length of the CDR3 is 15 residues. With 5 bases removed from V and 4 bases from J, the gap between germline ends came to 16 bases. In nucleotides, the CDR3 is TGTGCCAGCAGCCGCCAGCAGGGTGTCGCAGATACGCAGTATTTT. It is translated as CASSRQQGVADTQYF.